The sequence of this T cell receptor beta chain was determined in a study of blood T cell repertoires in COVID-19. Study at large: Both acute and convalescent COVID-19 samples were obtained from the United States, Italy and Spain.

Germline V CDR1 and CDR2: SGHRS, YFSETQ. CDR3 length equals 14 residues. The J segment lost 5 bases and the V segment lost 3 bases, leaving 3 bases of the junction unmatched. Repertoires were generated with immunoSEQ multiplex PCR, while TCRdb's copy carries only in-frame clones and drops some. Of tens of thousands of clones listed, 85% to 90% are singletons. The chain uses TRBV5-1 and TRBJ2-1; TRBD1 agrees at 9 bases. The specimen was peripheral blood. This sequence originates from a man between 45 and 60 years old with active COVID-19. Here the CDR3 reads CASSSQGADNEQFF. CDR3 DNA: TGCGCCAGCAGCTCACAGGGGGCTGACAATGAGCAGTTCTTC.